One sample yielded the 7 T cell receptor beta chains listed below, sequenced in a study of T-cell memory formation after mild COVID-19. TCRdb reprocessed the 5' RACE reads with MiXCR, giving one entry per CDR3 protein. Among fewer than 700,000 distinct CDR3 sequences listed, approximately 19% were seen once. The sequenced material came from PBMCs or a T cell subset sorted from them (not recorded which). The receptor source for this set is an adult woman who had mild COVID-19 (a few samples of this study predate the infection). Cell type and time point are not known.

The chain couples TRBV11-2 to TRBJ2-3, with D perhaps TRBD1 (5 bases). The CDR3 is 15 residues long. Trimming removed 2 bases from V and 1 base from J, with 10 bases in between. Germline CDR1 reads SGHAT; CDR2 reads FQNNGV. The CDR3 DNA reads as TGTGCCAGCAGCTTACAGGGTCAGCGCACAGATACGCAGTATTTT. Translating it yields CASSLQGQRTDTQYF.

The table lists this clonotype with a few counts. The chain uses TRBV6-2 or TRBV6-3 and TRBJ2-3; TRBD2 aligns across 8 bases. The CDR3 runs to 14 residues. Trimming removed 8 bases from V and 5 bases from J; junction bases left unmatched: 9. The germline V gene encodes CDR1 MNHEY and CDR2 SVGEGT. The CDR3, as DNA: TGTGCCAGCGGTAAGCGGGAGTTAGGAGATACGCAGTATTTT. Protein: CASGKRELGDTQYF.

The V call is TRBV13, the J call TRBJ2-7; 12 bases map to TRBD2. V dropped 0 bases and J dropped 2; count of bases not matched to a gene: 2. The germline V gene encodes CDR1 PRHDT and CDR2 FYEKMQ (reference sequence). This CDR3 has 16 residues. Here the CDR3 DNA reads TGTGCCAGCAGCTTAGGCCGACTAGCGGGAGCCTACGAGCAGTACTTC. Protein sequence: CASSLGRLAGAYEQYF.

The sample holds a few counts of this clonotype. The chain's CDR3 is CASSSRTNTEAFF. Written as DNA, the CDR3 is TGCGCCAGCAGCTCGAGAACCAACACTGAAGCTTTCTTT. This chain connects TRBV5-1 to TRBJ1-1; D uncertain. The CDR3 extends over 13 amino acids. The germline V gene has CDR1 SGHRS and CDR2 YFSETQ. The germline V and J ends were trimmed by 3 bases and 2 bases, with 8 bases remaining between them.

This clonotype was counted only a few times. This sequence joins TRBV20-1 and TRBJ2-7; 12 nucleotides align to TRBD1. Unmatched junction bases numbered 2, after V lost 1 base and J lost 4 bases. This CDR3 contains 14 residues. CDR1 and CDR2 (germline): DFQATT, SNEGSKA (reference sequence). The CDR3 bases are TGCAGTGCTAGAGGGGACAGGGGGCCATACGAGCAGTACTTC. As protein: CSARGDRGPYEQYF.

V usage is TRBV28 and J usage is TRBJ2-6; D is possibly TRBD1 (5 bases). The CDR3 is 15 amino acids. CDR1 is MDHEN and CDR2 is SYDVKM in the germline V gene. Trimming cost V 2 bases and J 4 bases, with 9 bases left between them. CDR3 nucleotide sequence: TGTGCCAGCAGTTTACAGGGCGGCGGGGCCAACGTCCTGACTTTC. Its translation: CASSLQGGGANVLTF.

The chain uses TRBV7-3 and TRBJ2-2; D may match TRBD1 or TRBD2 (5 bases each). Per the germline V gene, CDR1 is SGHTA and CDR2 is FQGTGA. V lost 3 bases to trimming and J lost 10 bases, with 21 bases between them. The CDR3 runs 16 residues. CDR3 in DNA: TGTGCCAGCAGCTTCGACCGGGACCGGGTGATTGAGGAGCTGTTTTTT. It is translated as CASSFDRDRVIEELFF.